This T cell receptor (beta chain) originates from a study of blood T cell repertoires in COVID-19. Study details: Samples came from the United States, Italy and Spain, spanning acute and convalescent COVID-19.

The assay was immunoSEQ multiplex PCR, and TCRdb's table has in-frame clones only and misses some. In the table there are 210,000 or so clones, over 70% of which are singletons. People in the exposed group encountered a COVID-19 case within 2 weeks before entering the study. CDR3 length equals 14 residues. V trimming: 2 bases; J trimming: 4 bases; junction bases outside the gene matches: 2. Germline V gene data show CDR1 as SGHRS and CDR2 as YFSETQ. Sequenced sample: PBMCs or T cells enriched from blood (not recorded which). The chain employs TRBV5-1 and TRBJ1-4, with TRBD1 matching 7 bases. The receptor was derived from a woman in her twenties or thirties who had been exposed to COVID-19. The chain's CDR3 is CASSFRGLNEKLFF. CDR3 sequence (DNA): TGCGCCAGCAGCTTTAGGGGGCTTAATGAAAAACTGTTTTTT.